The next 10 T cell receptor beta chains were all read from a single sample in a study of radiotherapy plus CTLA-4 blockade in lung cancer. Produced via immunoSEQ multiplex PCR; TCRdb's table is partial and in-frame only. The sample lists 80,000 to 95,000 clones, around 80% occurring once. Sequencing used peripheral blood, obtained from a patient treated with radiotherapy plus ipilimumab. The receptor source for this set is a human donor with non-small cell lung cancer that progressed on radiotherapy plus ipilimumab.

The chain joins TRBV15 to TRBJ2-5; D is unclear. CDR3 size: 12 residues. The germline V and J ends were trimmed by 3 bases and 2 bases, with 4 bases remaining between them. Germline-derived CDR1 and CDR2 are LNHNV and YYDKDF (reference sequence). CDR3 DNA: TGTGCCACCAGCAGCAGACAAGAGACCCAGTACTTC. It translates to CATSSRQETQYF.

The genes are TRBV5-1 and TRBJ2-3; D might be TRBD2 (6 bases). Germline CDR1 and CDR2: SGHRS and YFSETQ. The CDR3 spans 14 residues. V was cut by 0 bases and J by 5 bases, with 10 bases left in between. The CDR3 DNA reads TGCGCCAGCAGCTTGGATAGCGGAAGAGATACGCAGTATTTT. As protein: CASSLDSGRDTQYF.

About this clone itself: The sample has other DNA sequences that encode this CDR3 too. The rearrangement joins TRBV27 to TRBJ1-1; no reliable D call. Trimming left V 2 bases short and J 3 bases short, with 7 bases between. CDR1 is MNHEY and CDR2 is SMNVEV in the germline V gene (reference sequence). The CDR3 has 13 amino acids. The CDR3 spells CASSLNRDTEAFF. The CDR3 nucleotides are TGTGCCAGCAGTTTAAACCGGGACACTGAAGCTTTCTTT.

V usage is TRBV5-1 and J usage is TRBJ2-1; 8 bases align to TRBD1. In germline, CDR1 is SGHRS, CDR2 YFSETQ. After removal of 0 bases from V and 3 bases from J, the junction contained 5 bases not matched to a gene. This CDR3 has 16 residues. In nucleotides, the CDR3 is TGCGCCAGCAGCTTGGGCCCAGGGGGCTTCTACAATGAGCAGTTCTTC. This codes for CASSLGPGGFYNEQFF.

The V and J genes are TRBV28 and TRBJ2-1, with D unresolved. Per germline, CDR1 MDHEN and CDR2 SYDVKM. V lost 11 bases to trimming and J lost 6 bases, with 14 bases between them. This CDR3 has 12 residues. The CDR3 DNA reads as TGTGCCGCCCGGAATCCGCCCAATGAGCAGTTCTTC. Protein: CAARNPPNEQFF.

The chain is built from TRBV6-1 and TRBJ2-1; D gene unclear. Trimming took 8 bases from V and 4 from J, leaving 18 bases between them. The CDR3 has 15 residues. The germline V gene encodes CDR1 MNHNS and CDR2 SASEGT. CDR3 in DNA: TGTGCCAGCGAGAAAGCAGATAGAGCTTACAATGAGCAGTTCTTC. Protein product: CASEKADRAYNEQFF.

This clone has a single count. The J gene is TRBJ2-7, the V gene TRBV7-8, with a possible D match to TRBD2 (6 bases). Trimming cost V 0 bases and J 6 bases, with 15 bases left between them. The CDR3 has 15 residues. Germline-derived CDR1 and CDR2 are SGHVS and FQNEAQ. CDR3: CASSLAVGGGFEQYF. The CDR3 DNA follows: TGTGCCAGCAGCTTAGCGGTTGGGGGAGGTTTCGAGCAGTACTTC.

The CDR3 reads CASIQDRGRRTEAFF. CDR3 nucleotides: TGCGCCAGCATTCAGGACAGGGGGCGTCGTACTGAAGCTTTCTTT. This chain links TRBV4-1 with TRBJ1-1, with 11 bases aligning to TRBD1. The junction had 9 bases not matched to a gene; V was cut back by 7 bases and J by 5 bases. CDR3 length equals 15 residues. Germline V gene lookup returns CDR1 MGHRA and CDR2 YSYEKL.

The chain joins TRBV28 to TRBJ1-1; no clear D. V was cut by 7 bases and J by 7 bases, with 13 bases left in between. Germline CDR1 is MDHEN and CDR2 is SYDVKM. The CDR3 loop spans 12 amino acids. This chain's CDR3 is CASTRDTREAFF. CDR3 nucleotide sequence: TGTGCCAGCACCCGAGACACCCGTGAAGCTTTCTTT.

This clone was counted a few times. The chain couples TRBV29-1 to TRBJ2-3; D gene uncertain. In germline, CDR1 is SQVTM, CDR2 ANQGSEA. The V gene lost 4 bases and the J gene lost 2 bases, with 7 bases spanning the gap. The CDR3 has 12 residues. The CDR3 sequence is CSVAQATDTQYF. The DNA for the CDR3 is TGCAGCGTTGCTCAGGCCACAGATACGCAGTATTTT.